This T cell receptor beta chain was captured in a study of OX40 agonist ivuxolimab in advanced cancers. General study points: Among the lowest peripheral clonal expansion occurred in 0.1-3.0 mg/kg partial responders. CD8+ T cells showed, on average, more clonal expansion than CD4+ cells. At doses 0.1 to 3.0 mg/kg, CD4+ and CD8+ clones expanded.

Systemic immunosuppression or a history of autoimmune disease excluded patients. This clone was observed a single time. Its antigen is unknown. Germline lookup yields CDR1 SSHAT and CDR2 FNYEAQ (reference sequence). This CDR3 comprises 15 residues. V was trimmed by 2 bases and J by 5 bases, leaving 15 bases between them. TCRdb keeps only in-frame clones here, not all; method: immunoSEQ multiplex PCR. The repertoire holds approximately 74,000 clones, with about 90% as singletons. This clonotype originated in an adult with an advanced solid tumor such as melanoma, head and neck, liver or kidney cancer. The source was CD4+ or CD8+ T cells sorted from blood, collected in a trial of the OX40 agonist ivuxolimab. J is TRBJ2-5 and V is TRBV7-7; TRBD1 is a possible D gene (6 bases). The CDR3 DNA is TGTGCCAGCAGCTTATTGGGGGCTAAAGGGGAGACCCAGTACTTC. Protein product: CASSLLGAKGETQYF.